This T cell receptor (beta chain) appears in the sequencing data of a study of blood T cell repertoires in COVID-19. Germline loops: CDR1 LGHDT, CDR2 YNNKEL (reference sequence). Trimming took 0 bases from V and 2 from J, leaving 14 bases between them. This CDR3 contains 17 residues. In the original workflow: Cell counts per sample came from amplifying reference gene primers. Using immunoSEQ multiplex PCR, the repertoire was profiled, and TCRdb retains in-frame clones only, with some absent. V, J and clone size are those of that table, while D and trimming were read from the DNA. The sample includes around 160,000 clones, more than 85% of them seen just once.

The receptor's source is a man younger than 35 with acute or convalescent COVID-19. Sequenced material: peripheral blood. V and J are TRBV3-1 (or the pseudogene TRBV3-2) and TRBJ1-5; no firm D call. The CDR3 spells CASSQDPSGGGNQPQHF. CDR3 DNA sequence: TGTGCCAGCAGCCAAGATCCGTCGGGCGGGGGCAATCAGCCCCAGCATTTT.